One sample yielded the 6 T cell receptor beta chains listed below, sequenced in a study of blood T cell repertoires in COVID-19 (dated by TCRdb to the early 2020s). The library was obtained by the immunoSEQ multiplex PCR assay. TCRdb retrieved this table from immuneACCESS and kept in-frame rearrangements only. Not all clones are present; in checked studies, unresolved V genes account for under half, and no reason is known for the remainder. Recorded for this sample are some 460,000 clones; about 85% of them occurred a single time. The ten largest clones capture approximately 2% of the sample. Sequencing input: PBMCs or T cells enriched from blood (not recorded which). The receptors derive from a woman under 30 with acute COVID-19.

The CDR3 bases are TGTGCCAGCAGTTCCTCGACACGGAACACTGAAGCTTTCTTT. Translating it yields CASSSSTRNTEAFF. The rearrangement uses TRBV3-1 (or the pseudogene TRBV3-2) and TRBJ1-1, with D hard to call. CDR1 and CDR2 (germline): LGHDT, YNNKEL (reference sequence). The CDR3 is 14 residues long. V lost 6 bases to trimming and J lost 1 base, with 12 bases between them.

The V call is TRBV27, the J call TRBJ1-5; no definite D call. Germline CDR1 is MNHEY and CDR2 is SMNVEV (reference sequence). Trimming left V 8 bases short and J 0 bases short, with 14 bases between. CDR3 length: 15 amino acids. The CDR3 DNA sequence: TGTGCCAGCCAGGCAGTCAGCAATAGCAATCAGCCCCAGCATTTT. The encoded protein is CASQAVSNSNQPQHF.

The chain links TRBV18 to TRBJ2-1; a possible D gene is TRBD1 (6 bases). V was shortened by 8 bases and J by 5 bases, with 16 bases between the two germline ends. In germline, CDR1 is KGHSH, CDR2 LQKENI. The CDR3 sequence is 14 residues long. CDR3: CASGGPGVDNEQFF. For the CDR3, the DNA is TGTGCCAGCGGGGGTCCAGGGGTAGACAATGAGCAGTTCTTC.

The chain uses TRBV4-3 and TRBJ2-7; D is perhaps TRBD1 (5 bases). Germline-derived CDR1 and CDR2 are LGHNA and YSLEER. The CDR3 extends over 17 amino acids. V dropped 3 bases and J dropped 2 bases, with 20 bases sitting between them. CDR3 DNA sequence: TGCGCCAGCAGCCAGTTTAGGGGTAAGGGGTTCCCCTACGAGCAGTACTTC. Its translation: CASSQFRGKGFPYEQYF.

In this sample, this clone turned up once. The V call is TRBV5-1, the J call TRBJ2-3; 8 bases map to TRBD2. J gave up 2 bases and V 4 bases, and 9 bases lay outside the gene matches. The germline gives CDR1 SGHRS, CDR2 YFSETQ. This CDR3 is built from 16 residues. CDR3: CASSPTSGGHTDTQYF. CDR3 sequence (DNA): TGCGCCAGCAGCCCAACCAGCGGGGGACACACAGATACGCAGTATTTT.

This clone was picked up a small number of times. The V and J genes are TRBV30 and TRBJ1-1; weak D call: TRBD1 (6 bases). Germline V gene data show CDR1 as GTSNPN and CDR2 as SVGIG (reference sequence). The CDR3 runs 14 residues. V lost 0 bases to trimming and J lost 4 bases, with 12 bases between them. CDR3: CAWSVGGGVTEAFF. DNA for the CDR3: TGTGCCTGGAGTGTAGGGGGGGGCGTCACTGAAGCTTTCTTT.